Listed below are T cell receptor beta chains from one sample, sequenced in a study of T cells in Graves' hyperthyroidism and ophthalmopathy. In TCRdb, the multiplex PCR reads were re-called with MiXCR into one record per CDR3 protein. The table shows 550,000 to 600,000 distinct CDR3 sequences, with roughly 46% occurring only once. Sequencing was performed on peripheral blood or thyroid tissue (not recorded which). These TCRs come from an adult woman with Graves' disease, either hyperthyroidism or ophthalmopathy (not recorded which). Both conserved end residues are part of each CDR3. D genes are given only for firm matches. Only part of the rows carry a size: once, few, many, or a class if the clone is expanded.

V gene	D gene	clone size	J gene	CDR3 DNA	CDR3 protein
TRBV29-1	TRBD1	NA	TRBJ1-4	TGCAGCGTTCCAGGGGGGGCTAATGAAAAACTGTTTTTT	CSVPGGANEKLFF
TRBV28	NA	NA	TRBJ1-6	TGTGCCAGCAGGGGGGTTGGGAGCTCCTATAATTCACCCCTCCACTTT	CASRGVGSSYNSPLHF
TRBV13	NA	NA	TRBJ2-2	TGTGCCAGCAGCTTATGGGTATCGGGGAGACGGACCGGGGAGCTGTTTTTT	CASSLWVSGRRTGELFF
TRBV6-5	NA	NA	TRBJ1-2	TGTGCCAGCAGTCGCAGGGGCGGTGGGGGCTACACCTTC	CASSRRGGGGYTF
TRBV7-2	NA	NA	TRBJ2-7	TGTGCCAGCAGCCTACAGGCAGGGGCCAATGAGCAGTACTTC	CASSLQAGANEQYF
TRBV7-3	NA	NA	TRBJ1-2	TGTGCCAGCAGCTTAATGGGGGGCGATTATGGCTACACCTTC	CASSLMGGDYGYTF
TRBV29-1	NA	once	TRBJ2-7	TGCAGCGTTGAAGGAGGCCAATCCTACGAGCAGTACTTC	CSVEGGQSYEQYF
TRBV25-1	NA	NA	TRBJ1-3	TGTGCCAGCAGTGCTCGACAGGTCTCTGGAAACACCATATATTTT	CASSARQVSGNTIYF
TRBV7-8	NA	NA	TRBJ1-3	TGTGCTATGCTTTTGGGGGGATTATCTGGAAACACCATATATTTT	CAMLLGGLSGNTIYF
TRBV20-1	NA	NA	TRBJ1-2	TGCAGTGCTAGCGGAAAACATTACTATGGCTACACCTTC	CSASGKHYYGYTF
TRBV5-1	NA	NA	TRBJ1-1	TGCGCCAGCAGCTTGGAGGCAGAGACTGAAGCTTTCTTT	CASSLEAETEAFF
TRBV7-9	NA	NA	TRBJ1-3	TGTGCCAGCAGCTGGGACGGCAACTCTGGAAACACCATATATTTT	CASSWDGNSGNTIYF
TRBV7-8	NA	NA	TRBJ2-7	TGTGCCAGCAGCCTCCGGGACCCCTACGAGCAGTACTTC	CASSLRDPYEQYF
TRBV5-1	NA	NA	TRBJ2-5	TGCGCCAGCACCACCGGGGGGGACAGGGAGACCCAGTACTTC	CASTTGGDRETQYF
TRBV19	NA	NA	TRBJ2-6	TGTGCCAGTAGTCCCTTGGGGGCTCAGGGCTCTGGGGCCAACGTCCTGACTTTC	CASSPLGAQGSGANVLTF
TRBV4-1	TRBD1	many	TRBJ1-1	TGCGCCAGCAGCGTCCACCCGGGACAGGCGGTCCCTGAAGCTTTCTTT	CASSVHPGQAVPEAFF
TRBV2	NA	few	TRBJ1-6	TGTGCCAGCAGTGAAGGGACTAGCGGGAATTCACCCCTCCACTTT	CASSEGTSGNSPLHF
TRBV7-9	NA	NA	TRBJ1-1	TGTGCCAGCAGCTTTCAGCGGCTGACTGAAGCTTTCTTT	CASSFQRLTEAFF
TRBV28	TRBD2	NA	TRBJ2-3	TGTGCCAGCAGTTTTCGAGCGGGGGGGTACACAGATACGCAGTATTTT	CASSFRAGGYTDTQYF
TRBV7-2	NA	few	TRBJ1-4	TGTGCCAGCAGCACCCAGGGTAGCCATAATGAAAAACTGTTTTTT	CASSTQGSHNEKLFF
TRBV29-1	NA	NA	TRBJ2-5	TGCAGCGTTAGGTTGATCGGAGAGACCCAGTACTTC	CSVRLIGETQYF
TRBV14	NA	NA	TRBJ2-1	TGTGCCAGCAGCCAGGCGCTAGGGGCGGACAATGAGCAGTTCTTC	CASSQALGADNEQFF
TRBV27	TRBD1	once	TRBJ1-2	TGTGCCAGCAGACCACAGGGGGCGGGCTATGGCTACACCTTC	CASRPQGAGYGYTF
TRBV29-1	NA	few	TRBJ1-5	TGCAGCGTAATACTCCGGGGACAAAATCAGCCCCAGCATTTT	CSVILRGQNQPQHF
TRBV5-1	NA	many	TRBJ2-7	TGCGCCAGCAGCTTGAATGTGAGGAGCGGAGCCTCCTACGAGCAGTACTTC	CASSLNVRSGASYEQYF
TRBV2	NA	NA	TRBJ1-2	TGTGCCAGCAGCCTGAACACTGACTATGGCTACACCTTC	CASSLNTDYGYTF